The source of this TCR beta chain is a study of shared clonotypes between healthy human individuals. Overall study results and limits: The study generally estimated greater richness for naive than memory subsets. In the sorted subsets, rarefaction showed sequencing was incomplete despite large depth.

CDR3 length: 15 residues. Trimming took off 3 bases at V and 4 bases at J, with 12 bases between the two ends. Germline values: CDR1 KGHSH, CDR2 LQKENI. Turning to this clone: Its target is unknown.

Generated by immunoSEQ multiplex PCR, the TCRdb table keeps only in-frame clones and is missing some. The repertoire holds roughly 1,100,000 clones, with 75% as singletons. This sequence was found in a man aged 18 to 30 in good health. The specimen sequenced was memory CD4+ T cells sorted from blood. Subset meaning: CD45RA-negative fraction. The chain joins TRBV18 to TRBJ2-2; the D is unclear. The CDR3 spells CASSPLGRLTGELFF. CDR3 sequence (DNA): TGTGCCAGCTCACCTCTTGGACGGCTCACCGGGGAGCTGTTTTTT.